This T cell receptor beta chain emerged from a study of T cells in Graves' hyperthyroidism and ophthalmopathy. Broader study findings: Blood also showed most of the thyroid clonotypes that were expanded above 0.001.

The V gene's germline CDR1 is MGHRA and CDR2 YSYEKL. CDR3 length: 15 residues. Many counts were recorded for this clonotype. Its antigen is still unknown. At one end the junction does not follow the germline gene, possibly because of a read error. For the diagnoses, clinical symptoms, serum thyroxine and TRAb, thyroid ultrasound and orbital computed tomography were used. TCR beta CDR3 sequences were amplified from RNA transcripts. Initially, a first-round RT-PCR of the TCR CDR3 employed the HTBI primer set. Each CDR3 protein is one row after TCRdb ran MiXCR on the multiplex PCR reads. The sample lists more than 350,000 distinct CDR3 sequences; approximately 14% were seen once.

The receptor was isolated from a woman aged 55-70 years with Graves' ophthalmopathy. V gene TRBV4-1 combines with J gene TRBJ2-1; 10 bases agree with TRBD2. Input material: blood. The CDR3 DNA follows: TGTGCCAGCAGCCAAGGGGCTAGCGGGAGTTATGAGCAGTTCTTC. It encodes CASSQGASGSYEQFF.